Detailed here is one T cell receptor beta chain. The data derive from a study of T cell clones after liver transplantation. Sequenced by immunoSEQ multiplex PCR; TCRdb stores in-frame clones only, minus some. The sample yields 25,000 to 35,000 clones, around 96% seen once. The CDR3 covers 16 residues. The V gene end was trimmed by 1 base and the J gene end by 2 bases; junction bases not matched to a gene: 4. Germline loops: CDR1 MGHRA, CDR2 YSYEKL. The chain employs TRBV4-1 and TRBJ2-1, with TRBD2 matching 8 bases. The TCR was taken from a human patient who received a liver transplant. Some T cells could come from the graft donor. The sequencing used CD8+ T cells from blood, collected 12 months after liver transplant. In nucleotides, the CDR3 is TGCGCCAGCAGCCAAGTCCCAGCGGGGGCCTACAATGAGCAGTTCTTC. It translates to CASSQVPAGAYNEQFF.